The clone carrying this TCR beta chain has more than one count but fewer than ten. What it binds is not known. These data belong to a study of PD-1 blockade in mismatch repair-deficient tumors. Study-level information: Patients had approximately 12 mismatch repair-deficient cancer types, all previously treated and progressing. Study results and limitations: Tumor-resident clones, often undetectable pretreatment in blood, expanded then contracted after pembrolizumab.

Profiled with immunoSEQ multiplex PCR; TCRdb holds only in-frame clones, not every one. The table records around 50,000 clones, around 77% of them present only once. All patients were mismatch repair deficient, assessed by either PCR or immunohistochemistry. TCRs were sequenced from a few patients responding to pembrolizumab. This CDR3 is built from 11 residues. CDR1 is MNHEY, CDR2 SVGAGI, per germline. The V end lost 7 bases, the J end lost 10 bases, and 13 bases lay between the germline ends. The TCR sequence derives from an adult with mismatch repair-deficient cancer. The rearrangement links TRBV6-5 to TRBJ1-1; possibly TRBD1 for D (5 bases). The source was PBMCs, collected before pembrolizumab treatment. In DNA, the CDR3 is TGTGCCAGCAAAGACAGTTTTGCAGCTTTCTTT. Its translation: CASKDSFAAFF.